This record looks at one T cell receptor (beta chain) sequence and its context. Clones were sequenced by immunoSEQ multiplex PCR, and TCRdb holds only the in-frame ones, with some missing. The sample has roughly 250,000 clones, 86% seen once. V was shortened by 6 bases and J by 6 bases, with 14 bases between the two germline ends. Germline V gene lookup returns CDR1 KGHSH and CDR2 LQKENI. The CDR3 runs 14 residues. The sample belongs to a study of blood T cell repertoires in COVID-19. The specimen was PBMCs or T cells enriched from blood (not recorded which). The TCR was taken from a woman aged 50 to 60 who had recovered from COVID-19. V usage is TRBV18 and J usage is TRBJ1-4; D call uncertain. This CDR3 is CASSWAHPDEKLFF. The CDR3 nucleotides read TGTGCCAGCTCCTGGGCCCATCCGGATGAAAAACTGTTTTTT.